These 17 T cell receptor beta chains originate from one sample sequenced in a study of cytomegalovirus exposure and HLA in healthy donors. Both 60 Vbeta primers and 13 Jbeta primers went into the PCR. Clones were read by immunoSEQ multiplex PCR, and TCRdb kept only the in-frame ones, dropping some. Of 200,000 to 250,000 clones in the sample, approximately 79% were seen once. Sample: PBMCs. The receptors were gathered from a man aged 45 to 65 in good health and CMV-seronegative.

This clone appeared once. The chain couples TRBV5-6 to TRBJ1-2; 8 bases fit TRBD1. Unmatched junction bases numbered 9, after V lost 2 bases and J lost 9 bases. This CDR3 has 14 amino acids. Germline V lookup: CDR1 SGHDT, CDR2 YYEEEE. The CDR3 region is CASSFYRGALSYTF. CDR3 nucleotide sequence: TGTGCCAGCAGCTTCTACAGGGGGGCCTTGAGCTACACCTTC.

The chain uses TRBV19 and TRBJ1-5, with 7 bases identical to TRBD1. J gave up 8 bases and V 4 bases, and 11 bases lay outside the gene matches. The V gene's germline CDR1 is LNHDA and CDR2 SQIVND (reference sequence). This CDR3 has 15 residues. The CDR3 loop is CASSTLQGDRKPQHF. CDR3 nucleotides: TGTGCCAGTAGTACCCTCCAGGGGGACCGTAAGCCCCAGCATTTT.

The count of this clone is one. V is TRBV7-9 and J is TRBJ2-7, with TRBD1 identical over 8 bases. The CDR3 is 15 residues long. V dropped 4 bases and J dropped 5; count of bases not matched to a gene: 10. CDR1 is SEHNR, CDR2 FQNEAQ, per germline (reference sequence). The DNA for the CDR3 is TGTGCCAGCAGCTCAACTGACAGGGGTGGCCACGAGCAGTACTTC. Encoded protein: CASSSTDRGGHEQYF.

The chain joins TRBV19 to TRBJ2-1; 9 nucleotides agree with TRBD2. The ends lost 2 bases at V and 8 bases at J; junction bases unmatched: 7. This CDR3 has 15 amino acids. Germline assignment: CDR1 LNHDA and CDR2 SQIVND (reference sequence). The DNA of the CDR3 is TGTGCCAGTAGTATAAATAGCGGGAGAATACATGAGCAGTTCTTC. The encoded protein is CASSINSGRIHEQFF.

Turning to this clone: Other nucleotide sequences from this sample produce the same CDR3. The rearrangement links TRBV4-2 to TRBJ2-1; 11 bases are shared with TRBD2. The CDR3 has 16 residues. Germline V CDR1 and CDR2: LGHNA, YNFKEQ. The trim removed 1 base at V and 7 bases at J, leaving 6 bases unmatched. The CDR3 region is CASSQAGTSGINEQFF. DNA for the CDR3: TGTGCCAGCAGCCAAGCCGGGACTAGCGGAATAAATGAGCAGTTCTTC.

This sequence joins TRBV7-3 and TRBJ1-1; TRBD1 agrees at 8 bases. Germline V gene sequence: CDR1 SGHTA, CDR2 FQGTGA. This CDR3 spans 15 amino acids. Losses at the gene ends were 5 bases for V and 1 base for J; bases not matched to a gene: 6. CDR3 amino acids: CASSPPGQENTEAFF. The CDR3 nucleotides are TGTGCCAGCAGCCCTCCGGGACAGGAGAACACTGAAGCTTTCTTT.

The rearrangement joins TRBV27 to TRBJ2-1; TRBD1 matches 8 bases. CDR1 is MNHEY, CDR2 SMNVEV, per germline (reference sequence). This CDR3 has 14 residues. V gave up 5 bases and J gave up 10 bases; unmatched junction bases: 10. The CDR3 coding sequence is TGTGCCAGCAGTCTCAGGGGGCAGGCAGGCGAGCAGTTCTTC. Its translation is CASSLRGQAGEQFF.

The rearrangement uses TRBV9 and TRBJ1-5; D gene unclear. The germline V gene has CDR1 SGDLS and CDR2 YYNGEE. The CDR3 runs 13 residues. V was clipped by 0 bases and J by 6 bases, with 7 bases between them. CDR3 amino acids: CASSVGPSQPQHF. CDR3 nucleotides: TGTGCCAGCAGCGTAGGGCCTTCTCAGCCCCAGCATTTT.

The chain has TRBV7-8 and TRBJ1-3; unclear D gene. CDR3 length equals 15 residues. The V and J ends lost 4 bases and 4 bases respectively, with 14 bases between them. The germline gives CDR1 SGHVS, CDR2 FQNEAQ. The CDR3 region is CASSSGLPSGNTIYF. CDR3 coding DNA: TGTGCCAGCAGCTCTGGACTGCCGTCGGGAAACACCATATATTTT.

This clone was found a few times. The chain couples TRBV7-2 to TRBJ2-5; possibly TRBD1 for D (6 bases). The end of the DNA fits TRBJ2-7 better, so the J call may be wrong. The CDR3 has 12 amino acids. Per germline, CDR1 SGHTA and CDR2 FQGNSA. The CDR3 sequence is CASSSGTSEQYF. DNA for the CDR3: TGTGCCAGCAGTTCAGGGACAAGCGAGCAGTACTTC.

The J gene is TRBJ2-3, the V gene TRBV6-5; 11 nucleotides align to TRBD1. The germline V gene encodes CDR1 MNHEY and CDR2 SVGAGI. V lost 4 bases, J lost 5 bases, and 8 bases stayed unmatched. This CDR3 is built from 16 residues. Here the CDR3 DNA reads TGTGCCAGCAGTTCCCTGTGGACAGGGGGCAGAGATACGCAGTATTTT. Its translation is CASSSLWTGGRDTQYF.

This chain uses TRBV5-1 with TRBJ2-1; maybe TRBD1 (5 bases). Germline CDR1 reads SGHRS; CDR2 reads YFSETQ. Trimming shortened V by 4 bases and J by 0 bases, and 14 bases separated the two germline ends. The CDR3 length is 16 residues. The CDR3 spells CASSPGVGASYNEQFF. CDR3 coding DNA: TGCGCCAGCAGCCCCGGCGTTGGGGCCTCCTACAATGAGCAGTTCTTC.

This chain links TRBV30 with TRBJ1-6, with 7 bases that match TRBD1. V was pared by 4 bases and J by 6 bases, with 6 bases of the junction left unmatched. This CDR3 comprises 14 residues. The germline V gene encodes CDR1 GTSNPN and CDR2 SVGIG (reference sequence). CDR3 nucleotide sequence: TGTGCCTGGAACCTAGGGGGCCGTAATTCACCCCTCCACTTT. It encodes CAWNLGGRNSPLHF. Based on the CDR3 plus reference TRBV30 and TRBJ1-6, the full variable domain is SQTIHQWPATLVQPVGSPLSLECTVEGTSNPNLYWYRQAAGRGLQLLFYSVGIGQISSEVPQNLSASRPQDRQFILSSKKLLLSDSGFYLCAWNLGGRNSPLHFGNGTRLTVT.

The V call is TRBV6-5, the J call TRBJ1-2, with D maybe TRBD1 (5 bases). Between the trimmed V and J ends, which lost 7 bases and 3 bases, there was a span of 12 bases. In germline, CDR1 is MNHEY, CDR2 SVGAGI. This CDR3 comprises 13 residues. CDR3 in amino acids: CASTKGWDYGYTF. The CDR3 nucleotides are TGTGCCAGCACGAAGGGGTGGGACTATGGCTACACCTTC.

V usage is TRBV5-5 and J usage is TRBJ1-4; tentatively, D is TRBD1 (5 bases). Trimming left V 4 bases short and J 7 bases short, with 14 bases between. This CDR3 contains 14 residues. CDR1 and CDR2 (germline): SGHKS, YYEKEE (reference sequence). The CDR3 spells CASSPWGGGEKLFF. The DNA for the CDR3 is TGTGCCAGCAGCCCCTGGGGGGGTGGTGAAAAACTGTTTTTT.

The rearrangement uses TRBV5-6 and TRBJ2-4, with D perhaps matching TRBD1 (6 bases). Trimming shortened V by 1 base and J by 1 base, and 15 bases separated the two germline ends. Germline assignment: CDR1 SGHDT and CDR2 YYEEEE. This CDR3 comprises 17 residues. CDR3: CASSLLQGLRAKNIQYF. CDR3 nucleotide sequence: TGTGCCAGCAGCTTGCTCCAGGGGCTGCGGGCCAAAAACATTCAGTACTTC.

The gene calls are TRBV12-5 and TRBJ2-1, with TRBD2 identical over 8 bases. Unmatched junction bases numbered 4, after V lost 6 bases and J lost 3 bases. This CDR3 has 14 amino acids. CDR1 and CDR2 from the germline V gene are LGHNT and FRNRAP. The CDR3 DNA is TGTGCTAGTGGATCAAGCGGGAGCTACAATGAGCAGTTCTTC. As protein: CASGSSGSYNEQFF.